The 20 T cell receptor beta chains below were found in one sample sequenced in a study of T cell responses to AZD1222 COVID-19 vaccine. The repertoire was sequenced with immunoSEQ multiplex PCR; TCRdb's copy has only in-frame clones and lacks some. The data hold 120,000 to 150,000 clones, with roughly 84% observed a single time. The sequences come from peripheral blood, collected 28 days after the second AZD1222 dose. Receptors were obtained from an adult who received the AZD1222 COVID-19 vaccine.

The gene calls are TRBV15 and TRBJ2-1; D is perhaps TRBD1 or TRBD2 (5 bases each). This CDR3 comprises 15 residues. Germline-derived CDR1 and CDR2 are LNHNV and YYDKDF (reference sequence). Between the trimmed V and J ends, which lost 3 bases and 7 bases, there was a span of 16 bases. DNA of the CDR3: TGTGCCACCAGCAGTGAGATGTGGGGGTGGAATGAGCAGTTCTTC. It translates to CATSSEMWGWNEQFF.

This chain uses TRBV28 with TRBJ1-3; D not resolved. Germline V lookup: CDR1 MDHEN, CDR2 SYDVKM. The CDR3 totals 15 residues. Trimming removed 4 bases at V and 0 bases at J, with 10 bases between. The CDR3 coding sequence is TGTGCCAGCAGTTCGCGGCCTTCCTCTGGAAACACCATATATTTT. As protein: CASSSRPSSGNTIYF. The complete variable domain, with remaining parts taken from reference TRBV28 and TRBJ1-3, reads DVKVTQSSRYLVKRTGEKVFLECVQDMDHENMFWYRQDPGLGLRLIYFSYDVKMKEKGDIPEGYSVSREKKERFSLILESASTNQTSMYLCASSSRPSSGNTIYFGEGSWLTVV.

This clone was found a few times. DNA for the CDR3: TGTGCCAGCAGCCCCATTGTGGGAGCGGCCTATGATACGCAGTATTTT. Its translation: CASSPIVGAAYDTQYF. The chain recombines TRBV4-2 with TRBJ2-3, with a possible D match to TRBD2 (5 bases). V lost 4 bases to trimming and J lost 6 bases, with 20 bases between them. Germline-derived CDR1 and CDR2 are LGHNA and YNFKEQ. This CDR3 is 16 amino acids long.

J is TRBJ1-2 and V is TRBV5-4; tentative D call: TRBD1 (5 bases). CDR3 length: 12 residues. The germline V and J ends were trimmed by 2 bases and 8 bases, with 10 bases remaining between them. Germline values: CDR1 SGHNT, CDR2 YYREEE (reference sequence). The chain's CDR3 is CASSLGPGGYTF. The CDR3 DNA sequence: TGTGCCAGCAGCTTAGGACCAGGGGGCTACACCTTC.

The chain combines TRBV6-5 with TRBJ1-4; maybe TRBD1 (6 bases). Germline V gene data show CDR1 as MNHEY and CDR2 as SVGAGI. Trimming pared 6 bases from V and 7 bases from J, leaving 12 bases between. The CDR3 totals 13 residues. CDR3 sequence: CASREGGREKLFF. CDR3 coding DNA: TGTGCCAGCAGGGAGGGGGGTCGTGAAAAACTGTTTTTT.

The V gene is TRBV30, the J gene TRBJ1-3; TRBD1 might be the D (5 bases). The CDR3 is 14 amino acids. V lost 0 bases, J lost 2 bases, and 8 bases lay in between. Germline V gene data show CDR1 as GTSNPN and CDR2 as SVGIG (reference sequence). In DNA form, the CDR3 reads TGTGCCTGGAGTGTATTGGGGGCTGGAAACACCATATATTTT. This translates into CAWSVLGAGNTIYF.

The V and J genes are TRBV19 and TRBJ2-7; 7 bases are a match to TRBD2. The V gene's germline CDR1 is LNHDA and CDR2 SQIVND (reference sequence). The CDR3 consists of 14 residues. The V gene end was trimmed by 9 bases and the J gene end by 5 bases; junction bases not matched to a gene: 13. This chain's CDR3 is CASSRGGDVHEQYF. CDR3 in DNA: TGTGCCAGCTCGCGCGGGGGAGACGTCCACGAGCAGTACTTC.

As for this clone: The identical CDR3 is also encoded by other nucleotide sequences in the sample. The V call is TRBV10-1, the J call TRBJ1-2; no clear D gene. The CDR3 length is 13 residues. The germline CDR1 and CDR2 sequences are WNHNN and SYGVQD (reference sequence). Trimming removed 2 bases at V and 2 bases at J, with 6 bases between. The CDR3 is CASSERENYGYTF. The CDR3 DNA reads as TGCGCCAGCAGTGAGAGAGAGAACTATGGCTACACCTTC.

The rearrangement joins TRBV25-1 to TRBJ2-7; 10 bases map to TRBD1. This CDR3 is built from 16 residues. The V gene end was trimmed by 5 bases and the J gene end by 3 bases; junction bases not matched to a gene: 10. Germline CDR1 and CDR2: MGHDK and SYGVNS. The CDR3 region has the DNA TGTGCCAGCAGTCCGAGATTGGGACAGGGGTACTACGAGCAGTACTTC. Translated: CASSPRLGQGYYEQYF.

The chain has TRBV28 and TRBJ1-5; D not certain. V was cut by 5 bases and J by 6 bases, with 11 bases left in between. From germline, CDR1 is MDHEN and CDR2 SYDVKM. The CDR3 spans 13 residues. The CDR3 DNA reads TGTGCCAGCAGTCCTTTGGGGAGTCAGCCCCAGCATTTT. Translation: CASSPLGSQPQHF.

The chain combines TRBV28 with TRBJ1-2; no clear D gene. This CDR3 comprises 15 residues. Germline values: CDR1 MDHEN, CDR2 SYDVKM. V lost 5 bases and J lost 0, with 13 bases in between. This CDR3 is CASSSTAITNYGYTF. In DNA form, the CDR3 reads TGTGCCAGCAGTAGTACGGCCATCACTAACTATGGCTACACCTTC.

The CDR3 coding sequence is TGTGCCAGCAGCTTAGATGGGGGATGGGGTCAAGAGACCCAGTACTTC. Encoded protein: CASSLDGGWGQETQYF. The chain uses TRBV7-9 and TRBJ2-5, with D perhaps matching TRBD1 or TRBD2 (5 bases each). Germline CDR1 is SEHNR and CDR2 is FQNEAQ (reference sequence). V was shortened by 1 base and J by 2 bases, with 14 bases between the two germline ends. The CDR3 extends over 16 amino acids.

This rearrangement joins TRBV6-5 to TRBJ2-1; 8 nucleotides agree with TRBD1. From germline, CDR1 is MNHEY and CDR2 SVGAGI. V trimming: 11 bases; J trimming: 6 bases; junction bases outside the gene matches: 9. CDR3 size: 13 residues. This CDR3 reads CASRGQALNEQFF. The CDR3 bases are TGTGCCTCTAGGGGACAGGCGCTCAATGAGCAGTTCTTC.

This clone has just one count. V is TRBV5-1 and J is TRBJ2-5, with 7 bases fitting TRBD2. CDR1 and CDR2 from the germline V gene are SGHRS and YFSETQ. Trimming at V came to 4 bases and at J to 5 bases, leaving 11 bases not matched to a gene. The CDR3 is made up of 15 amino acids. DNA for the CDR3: TGCGCCAGCAGCCCCGGGGCCGCCGGGGGGGAGACCCAGTACTTC. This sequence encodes CASSPGAAGGETQYF.

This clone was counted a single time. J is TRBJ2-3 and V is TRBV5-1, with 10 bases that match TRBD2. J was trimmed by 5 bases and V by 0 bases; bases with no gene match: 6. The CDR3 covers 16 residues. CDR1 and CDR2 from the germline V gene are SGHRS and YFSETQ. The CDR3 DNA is TGCGCCAGCAGCTTGGGGGGACTAGCGCAAAAAGATACGCAGTATTTT. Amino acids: CASSLGGLAQKDTQYF.

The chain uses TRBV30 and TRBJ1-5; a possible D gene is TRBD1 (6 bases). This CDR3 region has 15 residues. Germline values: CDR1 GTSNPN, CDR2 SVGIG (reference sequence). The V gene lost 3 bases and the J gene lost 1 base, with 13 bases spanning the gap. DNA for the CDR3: TGTGCCTGGAGGGGAGCCGGGACAAGCAATCAGCCCCAGCATTTT. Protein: CAWRGAGTSNQPQHF.

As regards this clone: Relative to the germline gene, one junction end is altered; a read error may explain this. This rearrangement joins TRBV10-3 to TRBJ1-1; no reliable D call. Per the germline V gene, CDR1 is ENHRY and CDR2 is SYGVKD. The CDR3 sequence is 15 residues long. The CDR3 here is CAISFELTMNPEAFF. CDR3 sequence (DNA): TGTGCCATCAGTTTCGAGTTAACAATGAACCCTGAAGCTTTCTTT.

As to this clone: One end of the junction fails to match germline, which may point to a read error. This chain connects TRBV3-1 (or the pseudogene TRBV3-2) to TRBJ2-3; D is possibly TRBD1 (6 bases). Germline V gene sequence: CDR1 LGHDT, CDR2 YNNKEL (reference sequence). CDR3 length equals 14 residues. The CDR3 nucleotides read TGTGCCAGCAGCCAGGGACATGTCACAGCTACGCAGTATTTT. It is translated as CASSQGHVTATQYF.

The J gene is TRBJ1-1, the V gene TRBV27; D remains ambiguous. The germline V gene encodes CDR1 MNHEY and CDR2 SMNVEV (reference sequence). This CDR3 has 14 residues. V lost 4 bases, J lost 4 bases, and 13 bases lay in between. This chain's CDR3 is CASSSPGFGTEAFF. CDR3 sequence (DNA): TGTGCCAGCAGTTCCCCCGGGTTCGGCACTGAAGCTTTCTTT.

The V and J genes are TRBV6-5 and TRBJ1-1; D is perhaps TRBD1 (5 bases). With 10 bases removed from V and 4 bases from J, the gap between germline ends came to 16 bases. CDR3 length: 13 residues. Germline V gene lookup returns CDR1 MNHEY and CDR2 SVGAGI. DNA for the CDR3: TGTGCCATCTCCAGGGCAGACGCCACTGAAGCTTTCTTT. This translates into CAISRADATEAFF.